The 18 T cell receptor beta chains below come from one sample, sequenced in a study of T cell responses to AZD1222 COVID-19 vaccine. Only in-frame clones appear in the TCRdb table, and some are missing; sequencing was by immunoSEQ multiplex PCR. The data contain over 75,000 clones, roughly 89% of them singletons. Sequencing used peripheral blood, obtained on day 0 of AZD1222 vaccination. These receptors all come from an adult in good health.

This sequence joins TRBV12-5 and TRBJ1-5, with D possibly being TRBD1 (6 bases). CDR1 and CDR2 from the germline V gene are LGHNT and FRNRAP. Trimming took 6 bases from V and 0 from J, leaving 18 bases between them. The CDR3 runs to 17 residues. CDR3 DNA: TGTGCTAGTGGGCCCCAACAGGGAGGCGATAGCAATCAGCCCCAGCATTTT. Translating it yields CASGPQQGGDSNQPQHF.

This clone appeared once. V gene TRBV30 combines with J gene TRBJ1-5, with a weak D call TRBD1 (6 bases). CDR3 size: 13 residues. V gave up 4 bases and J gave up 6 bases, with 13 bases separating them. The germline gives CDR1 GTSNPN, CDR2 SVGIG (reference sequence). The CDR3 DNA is TGTGCCTGGAACACAGGGTTTGGTCAGCCCCAGCATTTT. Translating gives CAWNTGFGQPQHF.

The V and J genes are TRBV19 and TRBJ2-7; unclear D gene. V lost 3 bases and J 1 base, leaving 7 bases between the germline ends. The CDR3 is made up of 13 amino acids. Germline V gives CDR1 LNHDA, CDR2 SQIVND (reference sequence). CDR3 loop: CASSIERSYEQYF. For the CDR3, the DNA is TGTGCCAGTAGTATCGAGCGATCCTACGAGCAGTACTTC.

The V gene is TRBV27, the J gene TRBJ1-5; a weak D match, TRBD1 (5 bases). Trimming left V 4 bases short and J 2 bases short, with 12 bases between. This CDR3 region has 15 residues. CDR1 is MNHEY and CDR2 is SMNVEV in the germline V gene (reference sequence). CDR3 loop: CASSSLGGGNQPQHF. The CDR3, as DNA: TGTGCCAGCAGTTCTCTCGGGGGGGGCAATCAGCCCCAGCATTTT.

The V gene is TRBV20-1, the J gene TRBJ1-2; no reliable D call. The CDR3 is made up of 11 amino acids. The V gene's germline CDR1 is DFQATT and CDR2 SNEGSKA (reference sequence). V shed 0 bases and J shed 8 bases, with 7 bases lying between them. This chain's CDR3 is CSARDPLGYTF. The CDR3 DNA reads TGCAGTGCTAGAGATCCTTTAGGCTACACCTTC.

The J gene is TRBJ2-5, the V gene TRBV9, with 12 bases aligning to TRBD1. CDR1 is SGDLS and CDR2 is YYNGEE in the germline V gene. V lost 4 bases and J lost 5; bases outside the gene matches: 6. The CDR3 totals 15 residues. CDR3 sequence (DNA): TGTGCCAGCAGCACCGGGACAGGGGGCTTGGAGACCCAGTACTTC. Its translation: CASSTGTGGLETQYF.

The CDR3 loop reads CATALSSYEQYF. The CDR3 bases are TGTGCCACGGCCCTGAGCTCCTACGAGCAGTACTTC. V and J are TRBV7-2 and TRBJ2-7; no firm D call. Between the trimmed V and J ends, which lost 10 bases and 0 bases, there was a span of 10 bases. CDR3 length equals 12 residues. Looked up from germline, CDR1 is SGHTA and CDR2 is FQGNSA. Using reference TRBV7-2 and TRBJ2-7 for the parts outside the CDR3, the full variable domain is GAGVSQSPSNKVTEKGKDVELRCDPISGHTALYWYRQSLGQGLEFLIYFQGNSAPDKSGLPSDRFSAERTGGSVSTLTIQRTQQEDSAVYLCATALSSYEQYFGPGTRLTVT.

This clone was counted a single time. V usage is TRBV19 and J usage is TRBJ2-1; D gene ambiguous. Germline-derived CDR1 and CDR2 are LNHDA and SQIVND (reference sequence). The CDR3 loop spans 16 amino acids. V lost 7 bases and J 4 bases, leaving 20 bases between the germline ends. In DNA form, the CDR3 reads TGTGCCAGTACCCCCGTCGGTGTGTCCAAATACAATGAGCAGTTCTTC. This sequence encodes CASTPVGVSKYNEQFF.

This CDR3 reads CAWSQLRGQGGYTF. The CDR3 nucleotides are TGTGCCTGGAGTCAACTTAGGGGACAGGGTGGCTACACCTTC. This chain connects TRBV30 to TRBJ1-2; TRBD1 agrees at 9 bases. The CDR3 loop spans 14 amino acids. With V trimmed by 2 bases and J by 7 bases, 8 bases remained unmatched. Germline V gives CDR1 GTSNPN, CDR2 SVGIG (reference sequence).

The CDR3 sequence is CASSYGVGVGETQYF. The CDR3, as DNA: TGTGCCAGCAGTTACGGCGTAGGGGTGGGGGAGACCCAGTACTTC. The chain recombines TRBV6-5 with TRBJ2-5; possibly TRBD1 for D (5 bases). This CDR3 is built from 15 residues. Trimming took 2 bases from V and 5 from J, leaving 15 bases between them. Germline V gene lookup returns CDR1 MNHEY and CDR2 SVGAGI.

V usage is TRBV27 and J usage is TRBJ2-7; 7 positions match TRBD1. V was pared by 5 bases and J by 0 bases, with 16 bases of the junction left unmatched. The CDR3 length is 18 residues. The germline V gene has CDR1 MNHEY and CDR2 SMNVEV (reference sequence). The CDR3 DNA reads TGTGCCAGCAGTGAATTCCGGGACAGCGAAATACGCTCCTACGAGCAGTACTTC. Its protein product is CASSEFRDSEIRSYEQYF.

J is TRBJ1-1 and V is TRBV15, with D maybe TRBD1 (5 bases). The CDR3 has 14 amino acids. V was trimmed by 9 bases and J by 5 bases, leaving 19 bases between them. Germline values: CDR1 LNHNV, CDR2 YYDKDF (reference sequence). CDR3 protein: CATVPQGRGTEAFF. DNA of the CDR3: TGTGCCACTGTGCCCCAGGGACGAGGGACTGAAGCTTTCTTT.

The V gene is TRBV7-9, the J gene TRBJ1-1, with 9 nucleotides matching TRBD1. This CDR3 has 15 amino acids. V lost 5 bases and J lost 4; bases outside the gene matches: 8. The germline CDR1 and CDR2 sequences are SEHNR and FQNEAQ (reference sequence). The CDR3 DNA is TGTGCCAGCAGCAGGGACAGGGCCCCGAGCACTGAAGCTTTCTTT. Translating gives CASSRDRAPSTEAFF.

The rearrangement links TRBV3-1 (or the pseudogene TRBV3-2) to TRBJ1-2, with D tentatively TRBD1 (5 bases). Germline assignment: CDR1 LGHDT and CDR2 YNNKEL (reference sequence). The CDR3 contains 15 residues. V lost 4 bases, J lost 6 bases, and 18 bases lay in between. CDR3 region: CASSLGTNFADGYTF. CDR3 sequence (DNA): TGTGCCAGCAGCCTCGGGACGAATTTCGCGGATGGCTACACCTTC.

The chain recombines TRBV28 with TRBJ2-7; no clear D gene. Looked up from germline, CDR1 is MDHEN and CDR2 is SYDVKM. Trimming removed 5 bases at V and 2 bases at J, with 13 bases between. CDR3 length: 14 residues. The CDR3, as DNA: TGTGCCAGCAGTGGGGTAGGGCGACCCTACGAGCAGTACTTC. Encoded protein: CASSGVGRPYEQYF.

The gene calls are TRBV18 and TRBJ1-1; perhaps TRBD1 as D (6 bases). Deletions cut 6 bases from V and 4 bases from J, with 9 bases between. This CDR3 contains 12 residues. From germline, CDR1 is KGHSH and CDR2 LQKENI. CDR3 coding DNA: TGTGCCAGCTCGTCAGGGGTCACTGAAGCTTTCTTT. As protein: CASSSGVTEAFF. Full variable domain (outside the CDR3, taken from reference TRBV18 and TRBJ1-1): NAGVMQNPRHLVRRRGQEARLRCSPMKGHSHVYWYRQLPEEGLKFMVYLQKENIIDESGMPKERFSAEFPKEGPSILRIQQVVRGDSAAYFCASSSGVTEAFFGQGTRLTVV.

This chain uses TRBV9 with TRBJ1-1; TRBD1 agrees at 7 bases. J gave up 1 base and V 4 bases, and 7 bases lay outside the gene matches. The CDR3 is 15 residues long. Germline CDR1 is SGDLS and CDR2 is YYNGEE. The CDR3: CASSPVDRSNTEAFF. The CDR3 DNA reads TGTGCCAGCAGCCCCGTGGACAGGTCGAACACTGAAGCTTTCTTT.

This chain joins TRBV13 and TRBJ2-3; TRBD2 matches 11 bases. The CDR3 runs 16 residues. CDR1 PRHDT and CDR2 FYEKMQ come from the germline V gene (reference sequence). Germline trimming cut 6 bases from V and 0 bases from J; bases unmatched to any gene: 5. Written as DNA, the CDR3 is TGTGCCAGCAGAGAAACTAGCGGGAGTAGCACAGATACGCAGTATTTT. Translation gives CASRETSGSSTDTQYF.